These T cell receptor beta chains were read from a single sample in a study of blood T cell repertoires in COVID-19. Libraries were prepared by immunoSEQ multiplex PCR; TCRdb keeps only in-frame clonotypes and omits some of them. The table lists 290,000 or so clones, more than 85% of them singletons. The sample consisted of peripheral blood. Source of these receptors: a woman aged 30 to 39 with COVID-19, enrolled during active disease. CDR3s leave out the opening cysteine and the closing phenylalanine or tryptophan. Fields, in order: CDR3 protein, J gene, CDR3 length, V gene.

CDR3 protein: ASSLGDDTQY
J gene: TRBJ2-3
CDR3 length: 10
V gene: TRBV11-3

CDR3 protein: ATSRDPSGQQY
J gene: TRBJ2-3
CDR3 length: 11
V gene: TRBV15

CDR3 protein: ASSQDLAGGGTDTQY
J gene: TRBJ2-3
CDR3 length: 15
V gene: TRBV3-1/TRBV3-2

CDR3 protein: ASSLMTSGRRGELF
J gene: TRBJ2-2
CDR3 length: 14
V gene: TRBV5-4

CDR3 protein: ASMKRGGRAVEQY
J gene: TRBJ2-7
CDR3 length: 13
V gene: TRBV27

CDR3 protein: ASSASRDSHYEQY
J gene: TRBJ2-7
CDR3 length: 13
V gene: TRBV19

CDR3 protein: ASSRVSGNYGYT
J gene: TRBJ1-2
CDR3 length: 12
V gene: TRBV18

CDR3 protein: ASSPPGQGREKLF
J gene: TRBJ1-4
CDR3 length: 13
V gene: TRBV28

CDR3 protein: ASRADTGELF
J gene: TRBJ2-2
CDR3 length: 10
V gene: TRBV2

CDR3 protein: ASSRGLAGGNEQF
J gene: TRBJ2-1
CDR3 length: 13
V gene: TRBV5-1

CDR3 protein: ASSESVLGAGDYNEQF
J gene: TRBJ2-1
CDR3 length: 16
V gene: TRBV25-1

CDR3 protein: ASSEAKTSGRADEQF
J gene: TRBJ2-1
CDR3 length: 15
V gene: TRBV2

CDR3 protein: ASSLGRNSEQF
J gene: TRBJ2-1
CDR3 length: 11
V gene: TRBV7-8

CDR3 protein: ASSELGSAGVGNEQF
J gene: TRBJ2-1
CDR3 length: 15
V gene: TRBV25-1

CDR3 protein: ASTSGTSGRATYNEQF
J gene: TRBJ2-1
CDR3 length: 16
V gene: TRBV27

CDR3 protein: ASSLTGTGANVLT
J gene: TRBJ2-6
CDR3 length: 13
V gene: TRBV5-1

CDR3 protein: AISESFPELSGNTIY
J gene: TRBJ1-3
CDR3 length: 15
V gene: TRBV10-3

CDR3 protein: ASWGLRGHNEQF
J gene: TRBJ2-1
CDR3 length: 12
V gene: TRBV2

CDR3 protein: ASSSGHYSNQPQH
J gene: TRBJ1-5
CDR3 length: 13
V gene: TRBV2

CDR3 protein: ASSSPYGQGGYGYT
J gene: TRBJ1-2
CDR3 length: 14
V gene: TRBV28

CDR3 protein: ASSTNRGNQPQH
J gene: TRBJ1-5
CDR3 length: 12
V gene: TRBV27

CDR3 protein: AISESRTGVTGELF
J gene: TRBJ2-2
CDR3 length: 14
V gene: TRBV10-3

CDR3 protein: ASSEGYGEAF
J gene: TRBJ1-1
CDR3 length: 10
V gene: TRBV2

CDR3 protein: ASSARQVPNEKLF
J gene: TRBJ1-4
CDR3 length: 13
V gene: TRBV19

CDR3 protein: ASSPGTSGSNEQF
J gene: TRBJ2-1
CDR3 length: 13
V gene: TRBV3-1/TRBV3-2

CDR3 protein: ASSSQREGNTIY
J gene: TRBJ1-3
CDR3 length: 12
V gene: TRBV6-5

CDR3 protein: ASSETNTEAF
J gene: TRBJ1-1
CDR3 length: 10
V gene: TRBV9

CDR3 protein: ASSLLRDSPLH
J gene: TRBJ1-6
CDR3 length: 11
V gene: TRBV5-6

CDR3 protein: ASFQTGTSGRGTDTQY
J gene: TRBJ2-3
CDR3 length: 16
V gene: TRBV5-6

CDR3 protein: ASSLAGGEAF
J gene: TRBJ1-1
CDR3 length: 10
V gene: TRBV7-9

CDR3 protein: ATRELNTEAF
J gene: TRBJ1-1
CDR3 length: 10
V gene: TRBV15

CDR3 protein: ASSIGQGFEQY
J gene: TRBJ2-7
CDR3 length: 11
V gene: TRBV11-2

CDR3 protein: ASSEETSYNSPLH
J gene: TRBJ1-6
CDR3 length: 13
V gene: TRBV2

CDR3 protein: ASSILRDSSYEQY
J gene: TRBJ2-7
CDR3 length: 13
V gene: TRBV19

CDR3 protein: ASSSQTSGRRYEQF
J gene: TRBJ2-1
CDR3 length: 14
V gene: TRBV27

CDR3 protein: AWSVGLVGTDTQY
J gene: TRBJ2-3
CDR3 length: 13
V gene: TRBV30

CDR3 protein: ASRVTIRDRRSGNTIY
J gene: TRBJ1-3
CDR3 length: 16
V gene: TRBV10-1

CDR3 protein: ASRINLPSSFYEQY
J gene: TRBJ2-7
CDR3 length: 14
V gene: TRBV7-7

CDR3 protein: ASSFGRGWDYGYT
J gene: TRBJ1-2
CDR3 length: 13
V gene: TRBV27

CDR3 protein: ASSLSAQDEQY
J gene: TRBJ2-7
CDR3 length: 11
V gene: TRBV11-3

CDR3 protein: ASRSLVGADTDTQY
J gene: TRBJ2-3
CDR3 length: 14
V gene: TRBV7-8

CDR3 protein: ASSLGLAGAGELF
J gene: TRBJ2-2
CDR3 length: 13
V gene: TRBV7-6

CDR3 protein: ASSIGRGETQY
J gene: TRBJ2-5
CDR3 length: 11
V gene: TRBV19

CDR3 protein: ASSQVRAYEQY
J gene: TRBJ2-7
CDR3 length: 11
V gene: TRBV4-1

CDR3 protein: SVESWNTEAF
J gene: TRBJ1-1
CDR3 length: 10
V gene: TRBV29-1

CDR3 protein: ASSLQGANTEAF
J gene: TRBJ1-1
CDR3 length: 12
V gene: TRBV7-3

CDR3 protein: ASSFDSVNEKLF
J gene: TRBJ1-4
CDR3 length: 12
V gene: TRBV11-2

CDR3 protein: ASSSRDRAFEQY
J gene: TRBJ2-7
CDR3 length: 12
V gene: TRBV7-9

CDR3 protein: ASSPSDGMGTGELF
J gene: TRBJ2-2
CDR3 length: 14
V gene: TRBV3-1/TRBV3-2

CDR3 protein: ASSLREGRGELF
J gene: TRBJ2-2
CDR3 length: 12
V gene: TRBV7-2

CDR3 protein: AGREGVGLGELF
J gene: TRBJ2-2
CDR3 length: 12
V gene: TRBV19

CDR3 protein: ASSQNGLAGVGIGELF
J gene: TRBJ2-2
CDR3 length: 16
V gene: TRBV7-3

CDR3 protein: ASSPGQGILAKNIQY
J gene: TRBJ2-4
CDR3 length: 15
V gene: TRBV19

CDR3 protein: ASRQGLNQPQH
J gene: TRBJ1-5
CDR3 length: 11
V gene: TRBV6-6

CDR3 protein: AWRNKLAGPYEQY
J gene: TRBJ2-7
CDR3 length: 13
V gene: TRBV30

CDR3 protein: ASSLLGTDSYEQY
J gene: TRBJ2-7
CDR3 length: 13
V gene: TRBV27

CDR3 protein: ASSYLDSYNSPLH
J gene: TRBJ1-6
CDR3 length: 13
V gene: TRBV6-5

CDR3 protein: ASSRDGQAGYT
J gene: TRBJ1-2
CDR3 length: 11
V gene: TRBV11-2

CDR3 protein: ASSPGQGAMAGRDNEQF
J gene: TRBJ2-1
CDR3 length: 17
V gene: TRBV11-2